The source of this TCR beta chain is a study of blood T cell repertoires in COVID-19. Study-level background: Samples came from the United States, Italy and Spain, spanning acute and convalescent COVID-19.

Cohorts were assigned according to the clinical history that participants reported. Each recovered donor of Cohort 3 presented with two negative PCRs, clearance, or symptom resolution. The ends lost 4 bases at V and 2 bases at J; junction bases unmatched: 4. The CDR3 has 14 amino acids. Germline V CDR1 and CDR2: SNHLY, FYNNEI. Data came from immunoSEQ multiplex PCR; TCRdb stores just in-frame clones and leaves some out. The sample records approximately 100,000 clones, 65% to 90% being singletons. The sequenced sample consisted of PBMCs or T cells enriched from blood (not recorded which). The chain combines TRBV2 with TRBJ2-7, with 8 nucleotides matching TRBD1. The sequence was obtained from a woman aged 50 to 65 who had recovered from COVID-19. CDR3 in DNA: TGTGCCAGCAGTGCGGGACAGGCGCCCTACGAGCAGTACTTC. It is translated as CASSAGQAPYEQYF.